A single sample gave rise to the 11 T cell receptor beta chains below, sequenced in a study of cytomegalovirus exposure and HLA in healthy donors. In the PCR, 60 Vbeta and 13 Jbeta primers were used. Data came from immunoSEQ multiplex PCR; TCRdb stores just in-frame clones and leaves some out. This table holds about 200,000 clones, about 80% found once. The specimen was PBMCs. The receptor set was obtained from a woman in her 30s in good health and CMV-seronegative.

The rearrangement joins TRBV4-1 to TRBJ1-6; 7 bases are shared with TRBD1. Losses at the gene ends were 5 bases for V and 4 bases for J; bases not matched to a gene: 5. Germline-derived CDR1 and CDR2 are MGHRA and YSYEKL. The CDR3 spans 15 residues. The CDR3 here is CASSYRDSYNSPLHF. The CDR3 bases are TGCGCCAGCAGCTATCGGGACAGTTATAATTCACCCCTCCACTTT.

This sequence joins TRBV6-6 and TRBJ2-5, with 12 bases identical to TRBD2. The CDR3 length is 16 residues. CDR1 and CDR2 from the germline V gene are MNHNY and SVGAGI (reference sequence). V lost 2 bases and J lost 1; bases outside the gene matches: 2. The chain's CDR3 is CASSYGLAGSQETQYF. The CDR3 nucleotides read TGTGCCAGCAGTTACGGACTAGCGGGATCCCAAGAGACCCAGTACTTC.

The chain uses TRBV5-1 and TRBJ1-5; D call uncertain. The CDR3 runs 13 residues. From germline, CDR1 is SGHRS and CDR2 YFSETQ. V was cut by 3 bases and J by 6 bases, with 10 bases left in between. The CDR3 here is CASSYSAGQPQHF. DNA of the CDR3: TGCGCCAGCAGCTATTCAGCAGGTCAGCCCCAGCATTTT.

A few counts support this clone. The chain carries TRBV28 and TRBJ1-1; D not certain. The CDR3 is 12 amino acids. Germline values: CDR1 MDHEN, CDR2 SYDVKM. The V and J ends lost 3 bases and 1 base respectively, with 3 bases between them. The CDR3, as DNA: TGTGCCAGCAGTTTCAGGAACACTGAAGCTTTCTTT. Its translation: CASSFRNTEAFF.

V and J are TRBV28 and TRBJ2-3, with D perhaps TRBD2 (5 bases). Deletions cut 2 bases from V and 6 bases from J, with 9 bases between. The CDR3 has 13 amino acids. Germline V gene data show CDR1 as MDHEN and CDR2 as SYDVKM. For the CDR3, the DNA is TGTGCCAGCAGTTTAGGAGGTTACGATACGCAGTATTTT. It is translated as CASSLGGYDTQYF.

The CDR3 nucleotides read TGTGCCAGCAGCTTCGCTAGGACAGTTACCTACGAGCAGTACTTC. Amino acids: CASSFARTVTYEQYF. The chain links TRBV7-9 to TRBJ2-7; TRBD1 is a possible D gene (6 bases). This CDR3 has 15 amino acids. Trimming removed 3 bases from V and 2 bases from J, with 14 bases in between. Germline V gene sequence: CDR1 SEHNR, CDR2 FQNEAQ (reference sequence).

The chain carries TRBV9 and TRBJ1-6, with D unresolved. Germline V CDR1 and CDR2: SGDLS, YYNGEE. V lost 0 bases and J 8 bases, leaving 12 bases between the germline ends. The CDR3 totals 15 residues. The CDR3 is CASSVDPGWDSPLHF. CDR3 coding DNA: TGTGCCAGCAGCGTAGACCCGGGTTGGGATTCACCCCTCCACTTT.

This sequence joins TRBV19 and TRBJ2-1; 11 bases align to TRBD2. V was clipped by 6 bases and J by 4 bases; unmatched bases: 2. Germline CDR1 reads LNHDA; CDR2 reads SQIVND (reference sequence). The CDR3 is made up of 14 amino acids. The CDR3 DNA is TGTGCCAGTAGAACTAGCGGGAGTTACAATGAGCAGTTCTTC. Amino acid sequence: CASRTSGSYNEQFF. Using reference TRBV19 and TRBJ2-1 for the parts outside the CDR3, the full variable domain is DGGITQSPKYLFRKEGQNVTLSCEQNLNHDAMYWYRQDPGQGLRLIYYSQIVNDFQKGDIAEGYSVSREKKESFPLTVTSAQKNPTAFYLCASRTSGSYNEQFFGPGTRLTVL.

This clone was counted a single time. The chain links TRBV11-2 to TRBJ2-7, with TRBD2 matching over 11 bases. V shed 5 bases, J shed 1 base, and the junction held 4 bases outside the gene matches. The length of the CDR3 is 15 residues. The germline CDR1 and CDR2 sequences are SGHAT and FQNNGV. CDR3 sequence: CASSPGTSGSYEQYF. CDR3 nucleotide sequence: TGTGCCAGCAGCCCGGGGACTAGCGGATCCTACGAGCAGTACTTC.

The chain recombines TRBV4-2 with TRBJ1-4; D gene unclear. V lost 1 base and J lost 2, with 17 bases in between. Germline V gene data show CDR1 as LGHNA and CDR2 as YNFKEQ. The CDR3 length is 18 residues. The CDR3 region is CASSQVRRGWVTNEKLFF. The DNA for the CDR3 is TGTGCCAGCAGCCAAGTCAGGCGGGGTTGGGTGACTAATGAAAAACTGTTTTTT.

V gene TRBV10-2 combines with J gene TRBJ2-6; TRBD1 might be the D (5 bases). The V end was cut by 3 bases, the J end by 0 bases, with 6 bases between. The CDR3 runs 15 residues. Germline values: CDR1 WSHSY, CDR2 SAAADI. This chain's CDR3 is CASSDTGSGANVLTF. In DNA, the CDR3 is TGCGCCAGCAGTGATACAGGCTCTGGGGCCAACGTCCTGACTTTC.